The present TCR beta chain was sequenced within a study of T cell responses to AZD1222 COVID-19 vaccine. Study-wide findings and caveats: Baseline seropositivity characterized only a handful of AZD1222 recipients. Among the donors, most were white British and more were female, and clonal diversity was possibly underestimated. Regions 160-218 and 743-854 held dominance among vaccine-associated CD4 TCRs, which spanned spike.

Produced via immunoSEQ multiplex PCR; TCRdb's table is partial and in-frame only. The sample yields tens of thousands of clones, more than 85% seen once. Details on this clone: Its antigen is unidentified.

The origin of this receptor is an adult who received the AZD1222 COVID-19 vaccine. Specimen: peripheral blood, collected 28 days after the second AZD1222 dose.

The DNA of the CDR3 is TGTGCTAGTGGTACCGGGACTTCTAATGAGCAGTTCTTC. It encodes CASGTGTSNEQFF. The chain couples TRBV12-5 to TRBJ2-1; perhaps TRBD2 as D (6 bases). Trimming took off 5 bases at V and 7 bases at J, with 12 bases between the two ends. In germline, CDR1 is LGHNT, CDR2 FRNRAP. The CDR3 runs 13 residues.